This TCR beta chain originates from a study of T cell responses to AZD1222 COVID-19 vaccine listed by TCRdb under 2021. Regarding the study in general: Because spike-specific TCR depth and breadth did not differ between the two schedules, AZD1222 recipients who got a second dose at roughly 4 weeks were pooled with those who got a second dose at roughly 12 weeks. TCR sequencing was performed for some 250 trial participants, of whom about 210 were given two doses of AZD1222 and around 25 were given two doses of MenACWY control vaccine. Enrollment into the trials was organized by age into subgroups of 18-55, 56-69 and 70-plus years, and those subgroups contained roughly 160, 29 and 62 TCR-sequenced participants, respectively.

The time point label corresponds to: baseline before first vaccination. Vaccinee samples were obtained from the UK trials COV001 and COV002, which included a single-blind randomized controlled phase 2/3 trial of AZD1222 (ChAdOx1 nCoV-19) in healthy adults. For TCRbeta chain sequencing, PBMC samples were collected from trial participants at day 0 and at day 28 after the second dose. Concerning this clone itself: The antigen it recognizes is unknown. Base-call qualities are not available, and no considerably larger clone is one nucleotide away.

General conclusions and limits of the study: Epitopes outside the regions mutated in the B.1.351 and B.1.1.7 variants were reportedly recognized by nearly half of the unique spike-specific TCRs. Conclusions about previously exposed vaccinees are limited because only a handful of AZD1222 recipients were SARS-CoV-2 seropositive at baseline. Participants were mostly white British, with more females than males. The authors suggested clonal diversity may have been underestimated. A significant rise in spike-specific TCR breadth and depth was observed after two AZD1222 doses relative to day 0 and relative to MenACWY recipients. Because no samples from the day 14 peak response were available, repertoires could be characterized only after the peak T cell response. The 56-69-year group was small, and its depth increase did not reach significance, likely because of low power. The whole spike protein was spanned by vaccine-associated CD4 TCRs, and dominant responses were seen in regions 160-218 and 743-854.

The CDR3 regions of human TCRbeta chains were analyzed by immunosequencing. The authors' pipeline ran thus. Repertoire TCRs were matched against a reference library of SARS-CoV-2-specific TCRs generated with the MIRA antigen-specificity platform. Breadth was defined as the fraction of unique TCRs that were SARS-CoV-2-associated, and depth was defined as the fraction of total T cells that were SARS-CoV-2-associated. Using the MIRA data, every spike-specific TCR was mapped to the spike region that the TCR reacted to and assigned to either a CD4 or a CD8 class. Log10-transformed breadth and depth values were compared by one-way ANOVA with Sidak's multiple comparisons tests. Entries here come from immuneACCESS through TCRdb and include only in-frame sequences with V and J called. Some clones fail to appear in such tables; in the studies checked, an unresolved V gene covers under half of the shortfall, and the cause of the remainder is unknown. Clone size and V and J calls were adopted from that table, with D and trimming inferred from the DNA. The sample table contains approximately 100,000 clones; only one count was recorded for about nine tenths of them. The ten biggest clones cover about 41% of the sample.

Trimming takes 0 bases from V and 8 bases from J, and the germline ends sit 10 bases apart. The CDR3 has 14 amino acids, counting the end cysteine and phenylalanine. CDR3 DNA is the only sequence kept; it has 42 bases, read in frame from the first base. CDR1 is given as SGHTA and CDR2 as FQGNSA, both from the germline V gene. Sequences were derived from peripheral blood, sampled on day 0 of AZD1222 vaccination. Recombination joined TRBV7-2 with TRBJ1-4; the D gene remains uncertain. The TCR comes from an adult in good health. The CDR3: CASSLAGPGEKLFF. The DNA sequence reads TGTGCCAGCAGCTTAGCAGGCCCCGGGGAAAAACTGTTTTTT.